The next 2 T cell receptor beta chains were all read from a single sample in a study of beta chain features in type 1 diabetes. Their antigen targets remain unknown. Investigators reverse transcribed all isolated RNA, so they sequenced expressed TCRB transcripts. Profiling relied on immunoSEQ multiplex PCR, and the TCRdb table lists in-frame clones only, not all of them. The sample consists of approximately 260,000 clones, roughly 20% of them appearing once. Study-level findings and limits: A moderate, significant TCRB CDR3 shortening appeared in type 1 diabetes across four CD4+ subsets.

Sequenced input: naive CD4+ T cells from blood. The receptors here all came from a woman between 40 and 55 years old with type 1 diabetes.

This clone was seen a few times. The genes are TRBV27 and TRBJ2-1; 8 nucleotides match TRBD1. The CDR3 has 15 amino acids. In germline, CDR1 is MNHEY, CDR2 SMNVEV (reference sequence). Unmatched junction bases numbered 16, after V lost 2 bases and J lost 16 bases. The CDR3, as DNA: TGTGCCAGCAGTTTAAACGTGCGTCGACAGGGGCATGAATTCTTC. Translated, it gives CASSLNVRRQGHEFF.

V gene TRBV29-1 combines with J gene TRBJ2-1, with TRBD2 as a possible D gene (6 bases). Germline V CDR1 and CDR2: SQVTM, ANQGSEA. The CDR3 contains 14 residues. Trimming left V 4 bases short and J 6 bases short, with 16 bases between. In DNA form, the CDR3 reads TGCAGCGTTGGTGCGGGACGCTCCCCCAATGAGCAGTTCTTC. It yields the protein CSVGAGRSPNEQFF.